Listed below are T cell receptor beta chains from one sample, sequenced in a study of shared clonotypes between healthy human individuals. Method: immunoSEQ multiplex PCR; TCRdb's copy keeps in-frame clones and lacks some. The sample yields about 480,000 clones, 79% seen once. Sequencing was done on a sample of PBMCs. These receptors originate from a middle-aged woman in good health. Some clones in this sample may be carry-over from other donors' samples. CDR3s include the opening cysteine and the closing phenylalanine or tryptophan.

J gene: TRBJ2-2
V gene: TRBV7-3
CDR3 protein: CASSSDRNTGELFF

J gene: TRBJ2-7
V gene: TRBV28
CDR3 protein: CASVQRTGGPSGSYEQYF

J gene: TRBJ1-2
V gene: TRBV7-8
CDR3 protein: CASSQDRTGIHHGYTF

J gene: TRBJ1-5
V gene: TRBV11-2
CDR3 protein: CASSLDRGLGQPQHF

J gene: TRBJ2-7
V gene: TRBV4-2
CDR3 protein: CASSQDMGDSSYEQYF

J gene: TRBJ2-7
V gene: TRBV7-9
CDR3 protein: CASSQGDPRAEQYF

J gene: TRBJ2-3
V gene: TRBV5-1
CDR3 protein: CASSFGLAGRDTQYF

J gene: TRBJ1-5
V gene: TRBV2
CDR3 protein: CASARGSNQPQHF

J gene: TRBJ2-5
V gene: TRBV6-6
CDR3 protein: CASGAGTGQETQYF

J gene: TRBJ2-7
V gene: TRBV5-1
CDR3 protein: CASSAEDHSYEQYF

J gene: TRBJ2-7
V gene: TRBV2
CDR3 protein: CASSPMTSASYEQYF

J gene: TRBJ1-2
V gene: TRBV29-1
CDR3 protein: CSVPLAHGPGINGYTF

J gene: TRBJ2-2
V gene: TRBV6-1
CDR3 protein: CASIRVGDGELFF

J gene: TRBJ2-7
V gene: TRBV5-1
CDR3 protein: CASSLGPNWSEQYF

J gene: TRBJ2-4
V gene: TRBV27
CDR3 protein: CASSPLGYDRDLLTPIQYF

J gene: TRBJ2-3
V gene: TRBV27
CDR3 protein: CASSLSGTDTQYF

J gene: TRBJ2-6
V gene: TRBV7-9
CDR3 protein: CASSLPAGVGGANVLTF

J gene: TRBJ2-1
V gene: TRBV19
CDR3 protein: CASSGNTRGEQFF

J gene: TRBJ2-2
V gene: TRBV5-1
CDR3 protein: CASSLVGTGELFF

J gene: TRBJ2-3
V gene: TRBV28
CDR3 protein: CASSSALTQYF

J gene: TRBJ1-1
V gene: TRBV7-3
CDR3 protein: CASSLMATGNTEAFF

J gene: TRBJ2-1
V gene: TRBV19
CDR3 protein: CASSIQGDYNEQFF

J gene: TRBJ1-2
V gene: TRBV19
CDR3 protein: CASSIVGTGIHGYTF

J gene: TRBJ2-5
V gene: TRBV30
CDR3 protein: CAWSVGREARETQYF

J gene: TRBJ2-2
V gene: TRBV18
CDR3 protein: CASSPQQGDTGELFF

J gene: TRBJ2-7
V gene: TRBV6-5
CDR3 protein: CASSISGGNIYEQYF

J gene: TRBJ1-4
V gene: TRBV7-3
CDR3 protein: CASSPSRRLNEKLFF

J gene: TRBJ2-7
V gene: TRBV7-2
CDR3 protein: CASSPDRTSYEQYF

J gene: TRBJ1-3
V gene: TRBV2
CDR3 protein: CATTTGRGNTIYF

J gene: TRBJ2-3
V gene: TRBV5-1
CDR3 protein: CASSFRGGPSTDTQYF

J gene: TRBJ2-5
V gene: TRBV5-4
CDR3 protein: CASSLKSGQETQYF

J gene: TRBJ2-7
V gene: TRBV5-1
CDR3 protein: CASSLVGSGLEQYF

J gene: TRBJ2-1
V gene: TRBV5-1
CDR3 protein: CASTTESSYNEQFF

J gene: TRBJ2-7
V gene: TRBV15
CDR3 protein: CATSRTITRVNSGEQYF

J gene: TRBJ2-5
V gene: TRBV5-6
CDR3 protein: CASSADTGTGAETQYF

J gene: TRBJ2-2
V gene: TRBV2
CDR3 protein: CASSLAGTGELFF

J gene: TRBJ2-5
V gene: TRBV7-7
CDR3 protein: CASSFGVQETQYF

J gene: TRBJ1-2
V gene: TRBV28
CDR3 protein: CASSTGGVYGYTF

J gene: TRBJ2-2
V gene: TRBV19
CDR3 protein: CASSISGGAPGELFF

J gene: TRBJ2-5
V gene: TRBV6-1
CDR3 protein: CASSAPTSGRGETQYF

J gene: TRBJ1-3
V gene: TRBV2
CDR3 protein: CASKGGLTGAGNTIYF

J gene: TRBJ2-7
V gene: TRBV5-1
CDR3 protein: CASSSSPGEIYEQYF

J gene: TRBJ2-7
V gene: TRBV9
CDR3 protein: CASSLNDQGEQYF

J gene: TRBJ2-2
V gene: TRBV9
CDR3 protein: CASSPSRFPGELFF

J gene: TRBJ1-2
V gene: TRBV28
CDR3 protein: CASSFGGANYGYTF

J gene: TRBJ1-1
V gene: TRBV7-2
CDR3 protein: CASSFGAMNTEAFF

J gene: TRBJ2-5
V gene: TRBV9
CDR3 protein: CASSVGGTSGETQYF

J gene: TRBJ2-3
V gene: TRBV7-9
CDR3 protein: CASSPWGAGTDTQYF